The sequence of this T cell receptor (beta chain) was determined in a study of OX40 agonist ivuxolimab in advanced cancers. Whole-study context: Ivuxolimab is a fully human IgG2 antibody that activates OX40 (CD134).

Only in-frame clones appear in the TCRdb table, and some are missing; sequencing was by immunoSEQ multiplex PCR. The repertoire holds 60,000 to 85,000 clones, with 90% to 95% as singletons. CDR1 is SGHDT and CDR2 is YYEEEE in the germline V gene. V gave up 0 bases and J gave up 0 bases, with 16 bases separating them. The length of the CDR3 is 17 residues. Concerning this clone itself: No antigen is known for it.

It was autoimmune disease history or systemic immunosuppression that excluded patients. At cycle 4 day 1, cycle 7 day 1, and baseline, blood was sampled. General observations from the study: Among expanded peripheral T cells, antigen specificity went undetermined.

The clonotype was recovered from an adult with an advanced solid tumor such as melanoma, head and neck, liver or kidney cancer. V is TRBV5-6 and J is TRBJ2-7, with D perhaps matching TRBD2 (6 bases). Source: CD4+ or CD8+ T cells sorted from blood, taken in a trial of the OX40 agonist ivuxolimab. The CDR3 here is CASSLGGGITGSYEQYF. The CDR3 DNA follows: TGTGCCAGCAGCTTGGGTGGGGGGATCACCGGCTCCTACGAGCAGTACTTC.